The 9 T cell receptor beta chains listed next were all sequenced from one sample in a study of shared clonotypes between healthy human individuals. Some clones are missing from TCRdb's copy, which holds only in-frame ones; the method was immunoSEQ multiplex PCR. The sample lists 1.5 million to 2.5 million clones; about 95% were seen once. Naive CD8 cells, CD45RO-negative and positively selected for CCR7, excluded terminally differentiated effector memory CD45RA+ cells. Sequences were obtained from naive CD8+ T cells sorted from blood. The receptor set was obtained from a young man in good health.

The chain links TRBV27 to TRBJ2-5; 9 nucleotides agree with TRBD2. The V segment lost 5 bases and the J segment 3 bases; nucleotides outside the gene matches: 7. This CDR3 region has 15 residues. Germline CDR1 MNHEY, CDR2 SMNVEV (reference sequence). CDR3: CASSPQTSGKETQYF. The DNA of the CDR3 is TGTGCCAGCAGTCCCCAGACTAGCGGAAAAGAGACCCAGTACTTC.

V gene TRBV19 combines with J gene TRBJ2-7; 8 bases align to TRBD2. Germline CDR1 LNHDA, CDR2 SQIVND (reference sequence). V shed 7 bases, J shed 3 bases, and the junction held 11 bases outside the gene matches. This CDR3 has 15 amino acids. The CDR3 nucleotides are TGTGCCAGTACTTACCGGGGGGGATATGGCTACGAGCAGTACTTC. Translating gives CASTYRGGYGYEQYF.

This clone appeared a single time. The chain joins TRBV6-5 to TRBJ2-3, with TRBD2 identical over 8 bases. This CDR3 is built from 15 residues. Germline V gene sequence: CDR1 MNHEY, CDR2 SVGAGI. V lost 6 bases, J lost 2 bases, and 7 bases stayed unmatched. CDR3 residues: CASRLTSGPTDTQYF. DNA of the CDR3: TGTGCCAGCAGGCTCACTAGCGGTCCCACAGATACGCAGTATTTT.

Comments on this clone: The sample has other DNA sequences that encode this CDR3 too. This chain uses TRBV5-1 with TRBJ2-7; no definite D call. This CDR3 has 13 residues. Germline V lookup: CDR1 SGHRS, CDR2 YFSETQ. Deletions cut 0 bases from V and 3 bases from J, with 7 bases between. The CDR3 loop reads CASSLEVVYEQYF. CDR3 in DNA: TGCGCCAGCAGCTTGGAAGTGGTCTACGAGCAGTACTTC.

Concerning this clone: Other DNA sequences in this sample translate to the same CDR3. The chain combines TRBV9 with TRBJ2-2; D is tentatively TRBD1 or TRBD2 (6 bases each). Trimming cost V 8 bases and J 1 base, with 9 bases left between them. The CDR3 totals 13 residues. Germline CDR1 is SGDLS and CDR2 is YYNGEE. The CDR3 bases are TGTGCCAGTGGGGGGCTGAACACCGGGGAGCTGTTTTTT. It specifies CASGGLNTGELFF.

The chain employs TRBV5-8 and TRBJ2-7, with D tentatively TRBD1 (6 bases). The CDR3 length is 14 residues. V was cut by 6 bases and J by 2 bases, with 15 bases left in between. The germline V gene encodes CDR1 SGHTS and CDR2 YDEGEE. The CDR3 coding sequence is TGTGCCAGCAACTCTCTTGGACAGCCCTACGAGCAGTACTTC. It encodes CASNSLGQPYEQYF.

For this clone: This sample includes further DNA sequences coding for the same CDR3. This chain joins TRBV9 and TRBJ2-1, with TRBD2 as a possible D gene (5 bases). Germline V CDR1 and CDR2: SGDLS, YYNGEE. This CDR3 is 15 amino acids long. Between the trimmed V and J ends, which lost 2 bases and 0 bases, there was a span of 9 bases. The CDR3 loop reads CASSVAGISYNEQFF. CDR3 nucleotide sequence: TGTGCCAGCAGCGTCGCCGGGATCTCCTACAATGAGCAGTTCTTC.

This sequence joins TRBV5-6 and TRBJ2-2; 10 positions agree with TRBD1. J gave up 4 bases and V 10 bases, and 10 bases lay outside the gene matches. The CDR3 is 15 residues long. Germline V gives CDR1 SGHDT, CDR2 YYEEEE. For the CDR3, the DNA is TGTGCCCCAGCTTGGGGACAGGGGAGCACCGGGGAGCTGTTTTTT. It is translated as CAPAWGQGSTGELFF.

For this clone: The same CDR3 is also encoded by other DNA sequences in this sample. This chain joins TRBV5-4 and TRBJ2-3, with D tentatively TRBD1 or TRBD2 (6 bases each). CDR1 and CDR2 (germline): SGHNT, YYREEE (reference sequence). The length of the CDR3 is 13 residues. Trimming shortened V by 2 bases and J by 4 bases, and 8 bases separated the two germline ends. The CDR3: CASSFGGADTQYF. The CDR3 region has the DNA TGTGCCAGCAGCTTCGGGGGCGCAGATACGCAGTATTTT.